This passage covers 19 T cell receptor beta chains from one sample sequenced in a study of sequential checkpoint blockade in melanoma (dated by TCRdb to between 2018 and 2021). The library was generated by the immunoSEQ multiplex PCR assay. TCRdb mirrors the immuneACCESS table, restricted to in-frame sequences. Some clones are absent from its copies; in checked studies, under half trace to an unresolved V gene, and the reason for the others is unknown. Counted in this sample were some 9,200 clones; approximately 25% of them appeared once. The ten largest make up around 11% of the sample. The treatment or condition label corresponds to: randomized to nivolumab then ipilimumab (arm A) or the reverse (arm B). The sequences come from tumor tissue (inferred from file names), collected from a patient given nivolumab and ipilimumab in sequence. The receptor source for this set is a human donor with melanoma.

The chain employs TRBV15 and TRBJ1-3; possibly TRBD1 for D (5 bases). The CDR3 contains 16 residues. CDR1 is LNHNV, CDR2 YYDKDF, per germline (reference sequence). Trimming stripped 4 bases from V and 0 bases from J, with 13 bases between. The CDR3: CATSITGPSSGNTIYF. The CDR3, as DNA: TGTGCCACCAGCATCACAGGTCCTAGCTCTGGAAACACCATATATTTT.

Relative to its sample, this clone is medium-sized (0.01 to 0.1%). The chain is built from TRBV11-3 and TRBJ2-7; TRBD2 matches at 9 bases. Germline lookup yields CDR1 SGHNT and CDR2 YENEEA. The CDR3 sequence is 17 residues long. Germline trimming cut 1 base from V and 2 bases from J; bases unmatched to any gene: 9. CDR3 DNA: TGTGCCAGCAGCTTAGTGTTTCAAGCGGGGGGAGCCTACGAGCAGTACTTC. This gives the protein CASSLVFQAGGAYEQYF. The entire variable domain, with the rest obtained from reference TRBV11-3 and TRBJ2-7, is as follows: EAGVVQSPRYKIIEKKQPVAFWCNPISGHNTLYWYLQNLGQGPELLIRYENEEAVDDSQLPKDRFSAERLKGVDSTLKIQPAELGDSAVYLCASSLVFQAGGAYEQYFGPGTRLTVT.

There are a few counts of this clone. V and J are TRBV6-8 and TRBJ1-6, with 9 bases lining up with TRBD1. The CDR3 is made up of 14 amino acids. J gave up 9 bases and V 5 bases, and 5 bases lay outside the gene matches. Germline loops: CDR1 MNHGY, CDR2 SAAAGT. CDR3 region: CASSLQGARSPLHF. Written as DNA, the CDR3 is TGTGCCAGCAGTCTACAGGGGGCGCGTTCACCCCTCCACTTT.

This clone was seen a handful of times. In nucleotides, the CDR3 is TGTGCCAGCAGTTTCATCGGGACAGGAGGAATGAACACTGAAGCTTTCTTT. Translating it yields CASSFIGTGGMNTEAFF. The gene calls are TRBV28 and TRBJ1-1; TRBD1 aligns across 8 bases. The CDR3 runs 17 residues. Germline CDR1 is MDHEN and CDR2 is SYDVKM. The J segment lost 0 bases and the V segment lost 3 bases, leaving 9 bases of the junction unmatched.

The rearrangement joins TRBV6-8 to TRBJ2-7; the D is unclear. Trimming pared 2 bases from V and 4 bases from J, leaving 15 bases between. The V gene's germline CDR1 is MNHGY and CDR2 SAAAGT. The CDR3 is 15 residues long. CDR3 nucleotide sequence: TGTGCCAGCAGTTACGGCCCATCTTTGTTATACGAGCAGTACTTC. This translates into CASSYGPSLLYEQYF.

The genes are TRBV19 and TRBJ1-1; D gene uncertain. The V end was cut by 4 bases, the J end by 0 bases, with 9 bases between. The CDR3 has 14 amino acids. Germline values: CDR1 LNHDA, CDR2 SQIVND (reference sequence). The CDR3 nucleotides read TGTGCCAGTAGTACTTTCAGCCTGAACACTGAAGCTTTCTTT. Encoded protein: CASSTFSLNTEAFF.

The rearrangement uses TRBV10-1 and TRBJ2-1; D is ambiguous. Germline-derived CDR1 and CDR2 are WNHNN and SYGVQD (reference sequence). The CDR3 has 13 amino acids. V was pared by 2 bases and J by 6 bases, with 8 bases between. The CDR3 loop reads CASSEEIINEQFF. CDR3 nucleotides: TGCGCCAGCAGTGAGGAAATCATCAATGAGCAGTTCTTC.

V and J are TRBV5-1 and TRBJ2-7; a possible D gene is TRBD1 (6 bases). CDR1 is SGHRS and CDR2 is YFSETQ in the germline V gene. The CDR3 extends over 14 amino acids. Trimming took off 3 bases at V and 2 bases at J, with 12 bases between the two ends. The CDR3 protein is CASSSTRDTYEQYF. The CDR3 nucleotides read TGCGCCAGCAGCTCGACCCGGGACACCTACGAGCAGTACTTC.

The chain joins TRBV12-5 to TRBJ1-5; possibly TRBD1 for D (5 bases). The germline gives CDR1 LGHNT, CDR2 FRNRAP. The CDR3 totals 14 residues. CDR3 DNA: TGTGCCAGCGCCCGATCAGGGCTGGGCCAGCCCCAGCATTTT. This codes for CASARSGLGQPQHF.

The table lists this clone with a few counts. This sequence joins TRBV6-8 and TRBJ1-1, with 7 bases fitting TRBD1. The CDR3 has 15 residues. Germline CDR1 and CDR2: MNHGY and SAAAGT. Trimming cost V 10 bases and J 3 bases; bases outside gene matches: 14. The CDR3 nucleotides are TGTGCCATACTAATGGAGGGGGCAGGGGACACTGAAGCTTTCTTT. Its translation: CAILMEGAGDTEAFF.

This clone was detected many times. DNA for the CDR3: TGTGCCAGCAGCCCTTCCGGGACAGCACTAAACACTGAAGCTTTCTTT. This codes for CASSPSGTALNTEAFF. The rearrangement links TRBV11-3 to TRBJ1-1; 7 positions match TRBD1. The length of the CDR3 is 16 residues. After removal of 5 bases from V and 2 bases from J, the junction contained 11 bases not matched to a gene. Looked up from germline, CDR1 is SGHNT and CDR2 is YENEEA.

The chain is built from TRBV19 and TRBJ1-4; D uncertain. Germline CDR1 LNHDA, CDR2 SQIVND (reference sequence). The V and J ends lost 6 bases and 5 bases respectively, with 10 bases between them. The CDR3 covers 13 residues. The CDR3 protein is CASSNTDNEKLFF. CDR3 DNA: TGTGCCAGTAGCAATACAGACAATGAAAAACTGTTTTTT.

This clone was seen more than once but under ten times. The same CDR3 arises from other DNA sequences in this sample as well. The V gene is TRBV5-1, the J gene TRBJ1-2; no definite D call. V lost 4 bases, J lost 4 bases, and 14 bases lay in between. The CDR3 loop spans 14 amino acids. Looked up from germline, CDR1 is SGHRS and CDR2 is YFSETQ. The CDR3, as DNA: TGCGCCAGCAGCCGGGAGGAGGACTCCTATGGCTACACCTTC. Translation: CASSREEDSYGYTF.

The chain employs TRBV7-1 and TRBJ2-1; 7 nucleotides line up with TRBD1. TRBV7-1 is classed as an ORF, of uncertain function. The CDR3 has 15 amino acids. Trimming at V came to 5 bases and at J to 5 bases, leaving 9 bases not matched to a gene. The CDR3 sequence is CASSRYRGPDNEQFF. The CDR3 DNA sequence: TGTGCCAGCAGCCGTTACAGGGGTCCGGACAATGAGCAGTTCTTC.

This clone is medium-sized by share. The chain combines TRBV6-8 with TRBJ2-5; tentatively, D is TRBD1 (6 bases). Germline lookup yields CDR1 MNHGY and CDR2 SAAAGT. V dropped 5 bases and J dropped 3 bases, with 10 bases sitting between them. The CDR3 is 13 residues long. CDR3 sequence (DNA): TGTGCCAGCAGTCCGGACAGCGAAGAGACCCAGTACTTC. It specifies CASSPDSEETQYF.

This clone was observed a handful of times. The chain has TRBV28 and TRBJ2-7, with TRBD1 matching over 7 bases. The CDR3 runs 13 residues. After removal of 5 bases from V and 3 bases from J, the junction contained 4 bases not matched to a gene. Germline V gene sequence: CDR1 MDHEN, CDR2 SYDVKM. The CDR3 region is CASSTGANYEQYF. The CDR3 nucleotides read TGTGCCAGCAGTACAGGGGCCAACTACGAGCAGTACTTC.

This clone was seen more than once but under ten times. Other DNA sequences of this sample code for an identical CDR3. The rearrangement uses TRBV6-8 and TRBJ1-1; D is possibly TRBD1 (5 bases). Trimming removed 2 bases at V and 8 bases at J, with 12 bases between. The germline gives CDR1 MNHGY, CDR2 SAAAGT. CDR3 length: 13 amino acids. In DNA, the CDR3 is TGTGCCAGCAGTTACGAGGCAGGGACCGAAGCTTTCTTT. It specifies CASSYEAGTEAFF.

This clone was recorded a few times. The V and J genes are TRBV18 and TRBJ2-3, with D maybe TRBD1 (5 bases). The CDR3 runs to 17 residues. The germline V gene encodes CDR1 KGHSH and CDR2 LQKENI. The ends were cut back, 1 base at V and 2 bases at J, with 16 bases in the middle. CDR3 loop: CASSPRDGLGHTDTQYF. The CDR3, as DNA: TGTGCCAGCTCACCACGGGATGGGCTAGGACACACAGATACGCAGTATTTT. The whole variable domain, remainder taken from reference TRBV18 and TRBJ2-3, is NAGVMQNPRHLVRRRGQEARLRCSPMKGHSHVYWYRQLPEEGLKFMVYLQKENIIDESGMPKERFSAEFPKEGPSILRIQQVVRGDSAAYFCASSPRDGLGHTDTQYFGPGTRLTVL.

This clone was seen ten or more times. The sample contains more than one DNA sequence encoding this CDR3. The J gene is TRBJ1-2, the V gene TRBV11-3; 8 nucleotides line up with TRBD1. Trimming removed 1 base from V and 8 bases from J; junction bases left unmatched: 6. Germline V gives CDR1 SGHNT, CDR2 YENEEA. CDR3 length equals 14 residues. CDR3 bases: TGTGCCAGCAGCTTAGGCCAGGGGGCGCGGGGCTACACCTTC. Its translation: CASSLGQGARGYTF.